These 3 T cell receptor beta chains originate from one sample sequenced in a study of CD8 T cells in ankylosing spondylitis. TCRdb reanalysed the 5' RACE reads using MiXCR and keeps one entry per CDR3 protein. This table holds around 130,000 distinct CDR3 sequences, approximately 13% found once. Specimen: blood, either unsorted or a sorted T cell fraction (not recorded which). Receptor source: a female donor with ankylosing spondylitis or in good health (not recorded which).

For this clonotype: This could be a read error, since a much larger clone is one nucleotide away. The CDR3 end shows no conserved phenylalanine or tryptophan, and so a read error is likely. V and J are TRBV20-1 and TRBJ2-7; D is unresolved. Germline-derived CDR1 and CDR2 are DFQATT and SNEGSKA (reference sequence). Trimming cost V 3 bases and J 4 bases, with 10 bases left between them. There are 12 residues in the CDR3. The CDR3 here is CSARTRKYEQYL. CDR3 nucleotide sequence: TGCAGTGCTAGGACCCGAAAATACGAGCAGTACCTC.

This clonotype has ten or more counts. The chain couples TRBV10-3 to TRBJ2-3; unclear D gene. The V gene's germline CDR1 is ENHRY and CDR2 SYGVKD. Trimming shortened V by 3 bases and J by 2 bases, and 9 bases separated the two germline ends. CDR3 length equals 14 residues. For the CDR3, the DNA is TGTGCCATCAGTGATGAGGTCCTCACAGATACGCAGTATTTT. It is translated as CAISDEVLTDTQYF.

J is TRBJ2-1 and V is TRBV2, with 10 positions matching TRBD2. The CDR3 contains 14 residues. V trimming: 7 bases; J trimming: 4 bases; junction bases outside the gene matches: 4. CDR1 and CDR2 (germline): SNHLY, FYNNEI. In DNA, the CDR3 is TGTGCCAGCATCGGGACTAGCGTATACAATGAGCAGTTCTTC. Its protein product is CASIGTSVYNEQFF.